This TCR beta chain was profiled in a study of early T cells in non-severe SARS-CoV-2 infection. Study context: The study sequenced bulk RNA from unsorted whole blood, with chains unpaired.

This clonotype turned up a few times. Individual cDNA molecules each received unique molecular identifiers attached to them. TCRdb reanalysed the 5' RACE reads using MiXCR and keeps one entry per CDR3 protein. The sample yields approximately 85,000 distinct CDR3 sequences, around an eighth seen once. The V gene lost 4 bases and the J gene lost 4 bases, with 15 bases spanning the gap. Germline V CDR1 and CDR2: SGHRS, YFSETQ. The CDR3 extends over 15 amino acids. This chain connects TRBV5-1 to TRBJ1-5; D is unresolved. The clonotype originates from an adult who was a healthcare worker with PCR-confirmed SARS-CoV-2 infection or an uninfected control (not recorded which). Specimen: whole blood. CDR3 in DNA: TGCGCCAGCAGCCATGACGATACAAGAAATCAGCCCCAGCATTTT. Translation: CASSHDDTRNQPQHF.